This T cell receptor (beta chain) was observed in a study of blood T cell repertoires in COVID-19. Here immunoSEQ multiplex PCR was the method, and the copy in TCRdb shows in-frame clones only, minus some. The sample has hundreds of thousands of clones; about 90% are singletons. Deletions cut 1 base from V and 2 bases from J, with 18 bases between. This CDR3 is 18 amino acids long. Germline values: CDR1 LGHNA, CDR2 YSLEER. This clone was counted between two and nine times. The source of this sequence is a man aged 18 to 29 with active or convalescent COVID-19. The chain links TRBV4-3 to TRBJ1-3; D perhaps matches TRBD1 (6 bases). The sequenced material came from peripheral blood. The CDR3 loop is CASSQGNTGLLAGNTIYF. The CDR3 DNA reads TGCGCCAGCAGCCAAGGAAATACAGGGCTTCTGGCTGGAAACACCATATATTTT.